The 12 T cell receptor beta chains reported below all come from one sample, sequenced in a study of graft-versus-host responses after intestinal transplantation. The antigens these receptors bind are not known. Generated by immunoSEQ multiplex PCR, the TCRdb table keeps only in-frame clones and is missing some. This sample carries 55,000 to 80,000 clones, more than 85% of them seen once, and the ten largest clones take roughly 1.5%. Sequencing was performed on unstimulated CD8+ T cells sorted from spleen or lymph node cells, taken before transplant. The receptors stem from a human donor who was the organ donor for an intestinal transplant.

The chain links TRBV4-3 to TRBJ2-7; no definite D call. V lost 0 bases and J 5 bases, leaving 5 bases between the germline ends. CDR1 is LGHNA, CDR2 YSLEER, per germline. The CDR3 length is 12 residues. CDR3 DNA sequence: TGCGCCAGCAGCCAAGACCCTAACGAGCAGTACTTC. Translating it yields CASSQDPNEQYF.

V gene TRBV28 combines with J gene TRBJ2-7; 11 nucleotides match TRBD2. The CDR3 loop spans 14 amino acids. After removal of 5 bases from V and 7 bases from J, the junction contained 7 bases not matched to a gene. The germline V gene has CDR1 MDHEN and CDR2 SYDVKM. In DNA, the CDR3 is TGTGCCAGCAGTGTCCTAGCGGGAGGTGAAGAGCAGTACTTC. Translating it yields CASSVLAGGEEQYF.

The V gene is TRBV9, the J gene TRBJ1-2; D remains unclear. Germline CDR1 SGDLS, CDR2 YYNGEE. The CDR3 spans 15 residues. Trimming removed 0 bases at V and 3 bases at J, with 12 bases between. This CDR3 is CASSVAGGAYYGYTF. The CDR3 DNA sequence: TGTGCCAGCAGCGTAGCTGGAGGAGCTTACTATGGCTACACCTTC.

V gene TRBV7-8 combines with J gene TRBJ1-1; 8 positions match TRBD1. CDR3 length: 15 residues. Germline values: CDR1 SGHVS, CDR2 FQNEAQ. J lost 0 bases, V lost 5 bases, and 5 bases had no gene match. The CDR3 sequence is CASSRTGIVNTEAFF. The CDR3 DNA follows: TGTGCCAGCAGCAGGACAGGGATCGTGAACACTGAAGCTTTCTTT.

This clone has just a few counts. The V and J genes are TRBV2 and TRBJ2-3, with D possibly TRBD1 on 5 matching bases. Trimming stripped 1 base from V and 0 bases from J, with 20 bases between. Germline loops: CDR1 SNHLY, CDR2 FYNNEI. There are 19 residues in the CDR3. The CDR3 nucleotides are TGTGCCAGCAGTGAAGAAGGGGTCGGCATTCTGGCTAGCACAGATACGCAGTATTTT. Its translation is CASSEEGVGILASTDTQYF.

This clone was seen a single time. The V gene is TRBV7-8, the J gene TRBJ1-5; D is unclear. The CDR3 totals 14 residues. V was cut by 5 bases and J by 1 base, with 9 bases left in between. Per the germline V gene, CDR1 is SGHVS and CDR2 is FQNEAQ. Written as DNA, the CDR3 is TGTGCCAGCAGCGCTCGAGGCAGCAATCAGCCCCAGCATTTT. Protein sequence: CASSARGSNQPQHF.

To note about this clone: At one boundary the junction diverges from the germline segment, which might be a read error. V is TRBV7-7 and J is TRBJ2-3; TRBD2 aligns across 11 bases. The CDR3 is 17 amino acids. CDR1 and CDR2 (germline): SSHAT, FNYEAQ (reference sequence). The CDR3 region has the DNA TGTGCTAGCAGCTTAGCCCTGACTAGCGGGATAACAGATACGCAGTATTTT. It encodes CASSLALTSGITDTQYF.

The chain carries TRBV9 and TRBJ2-1, with 12 bases that match TRBD2. The CDR3 consists of 14 residues. V trimming: 3 bases; J trimming: 7 bases; junction bases outside the gene matches: 2. Germline CDR1 and CDR2: SGDLS and YYNGEE. CDR3 in amino acids: CASSGLAGENEQFF. DNA of the CDR3: TGTGCCAGCAGCGGACTAGCGGGAGAAAATGAGCAGTTCTTC.

V and J are TRBV28 and TRBJ2-4, with 15 bases matching TRBD2. Trimming at V came to 4 bases and at J to 3 bases, leaving 4 bases not matched to a gene. The CDR3 loop spans 17 amino acids. The V gene's germline CDR1 is MDHEN and CDR2 SYDVKM. CDR3 coding DNA: TGTGCCAGCAGTTGGGGACTAGCGGGAGGTTACAAAAACATTCAGTACTTC. This sequence encodes CASSWGLAGGYKNIQYF.

This chain uses TRBV9 with TRBJ2-7, with D possibly matching TRBD2 (5 bases). Trimming stripped 3 bases from V and 0 bases from J, with 10 bases between. There are 14 residues in the CDR3. CDR1 and CDR2 from the germline V gene are SGDLS and YYNGEE. In DNA, the CDR3 is TGTGCCAGCAGCGCCTCAGGAGGCTCCTACGAGCAGTACTTC. Encoded protein: CASSASGGSYEQYF.

This clone was detected only a few times. The CDR3 region has the DNA TGTGCCAGCAGCTTGGCTAGCGGGGTTGCCTACGAGCAGTACTTC. It is translated as CASSLASGVAYEQYF. The J gene is TRBJ2-7, the V gene TRBV27; 9 bases match TRBD2. The CDR3 spans 15 residues. V shed 6 bases and J 2 bases; nucleotides not matched to a gene: 8. Germline V CDR1 and CDR2: MNHEY, SMNVEV (reference sequence).

This clone was seen only once. The V call is TRBV30, the J call TRBJ2-1, with 13 positions matching TRBD2. V shed 5 bases and J 6 bases; nucleotides not matched to a gene: 4. The CDR3 has 14 residues. Germline CDR1 is GTSNPN and CDR2 is SVGIG (reference sequence). CDR3 in DNA: TGTGCCTGGGGACTAGCGGGAGCCGGCAATGAGCAGTTCTTC. Encoded protein: CAWGLAGAGNEQFF.